This TCR beta chain derives from a study of Ad26.COV2.S vaccination and SARS-CoV-2 variants. Study background: Recipients of Ad26.COV2.S got it intramuscularly, once or twice 56 days apart.

As concerns this clone: What it binds is unknown.

Here immunoSEQ multiplex PCR was the method, and the copy in TCRdb shows in-frame clones only, minus some. The repertoire consists of roughly 320,000 clones, with 85% occurring once and the leading ten covering under 2.5%. Trimming pared 4 bases from V and 3 bases from J, leaving 9 bases between. The CDR3 has 13 amino acids. CDR1 SQVTM and CDR2 ANQGSEA come from the germline V gene. Treatment described: around 19 received Ad26.COV2.S at low or high dose, single or two shots; a few received placebo; per-sample allocation not given. Sampling was done on day 63 after the first vaccine or placebo injection. Study observations and caveats: Substantial response breadth was reportedly seen for spike-specific CD8+ and CD4+ T cells after vaccination. Placebo recipients and vaccine recipients were similar in non-spike TCR breadth.

The sequence derives from a person between 18 and 60 years old who received the Ad26.COV2.S COVID-19 vaccine or a placebo. The chain carries TRBV29-1 and TRBJ1-4, with a possible D match to TRBD1 (6 bases). The input for sequencing was peripheral blood, taken in a trial of Ad26.COV2.S vaccine versus placebo. CDR3: CSVGGAANEKLFF. The CDR3 DNA follows: TGCAGCGTTGGGGGGGCAGCTAATGAAAAACTGTTTTTT. The whole variable domain, filled in from reference TRBV29-1 and TRBJ1-4, reads SAVISQKPSRDICQRGTSLTIQCQVDSQVTMMFWYRQQPGQSLTLIATANQGSEATYESGFVIDKFPISRPNLTFSTLTVSNMSPEDSSIYLCSVGGAANEKLFFGSGTQLSVL.